This record looks at one TCR beta chain sequence and its context. The sample is drawn from a study of early T cells in non-severe SARS-CoV-2 infection. From the 5' RACE reads, TCRdb called clonotypes with MiXCR, one entry per CDR3 protein. The sample carries more than 65,000 distinct CDR3 sequences, roughly 13% recorded once. The CDR3 spans 17 residues. The germline V gene encodes CDR1 LGHDT and CDR2 YNNKEL (reference sequence). The V gene lost 0 bases and the J gene lost 0 bases, with 15 bases spanning the gap. The gene calls are TRBV3-1 and TRBJ2-7; perhaps D is TRBD1 or TRBD2 (5 bases each). This clonotype was obtained from an adult who was a healthcare worker with PCR-confirmed SARS-CoV-2 infection or an uninfected control (not recorded which). Input material: whole blood. The CDR3 DNA sequence: TGTGCCAGCAGCCAAGATCGCCTCGGGGCCACCTCCTACGAGCAGTACTTC. Translated, it gives CASSQDRLGATSYEQYF.